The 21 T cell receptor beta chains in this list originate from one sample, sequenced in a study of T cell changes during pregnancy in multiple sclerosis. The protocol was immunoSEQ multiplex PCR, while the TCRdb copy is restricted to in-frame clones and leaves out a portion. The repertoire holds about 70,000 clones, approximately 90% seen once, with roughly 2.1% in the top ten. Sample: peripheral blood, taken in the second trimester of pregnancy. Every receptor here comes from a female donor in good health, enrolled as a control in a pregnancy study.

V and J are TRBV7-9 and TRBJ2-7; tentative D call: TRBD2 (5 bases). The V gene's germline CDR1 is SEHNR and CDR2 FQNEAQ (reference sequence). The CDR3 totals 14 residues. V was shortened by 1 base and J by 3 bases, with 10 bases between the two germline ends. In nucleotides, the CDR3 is TGTGCCAGCAGCTTAGGATTGGGGAGCTACGAGCAGTACTTC. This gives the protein CASSLGLGSYEQYF.

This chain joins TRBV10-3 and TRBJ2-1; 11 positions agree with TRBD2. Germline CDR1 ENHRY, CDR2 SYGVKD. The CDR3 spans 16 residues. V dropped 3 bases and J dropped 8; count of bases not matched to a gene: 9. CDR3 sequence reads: CAISDWPSGGIDEQFF. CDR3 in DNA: TGTGCCATCAGTGACTGGCCTAGCGGGGGGATCGATGAGCAGTTCTTC.

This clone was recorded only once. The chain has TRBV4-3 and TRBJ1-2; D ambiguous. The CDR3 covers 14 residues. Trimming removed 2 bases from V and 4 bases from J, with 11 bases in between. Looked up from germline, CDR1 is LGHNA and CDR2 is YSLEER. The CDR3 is CASSQSTGSYGYTF. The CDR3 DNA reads TGCGCCAGCAGCCAAAGCACCGGGAGCTATGGCTACACCTTC.

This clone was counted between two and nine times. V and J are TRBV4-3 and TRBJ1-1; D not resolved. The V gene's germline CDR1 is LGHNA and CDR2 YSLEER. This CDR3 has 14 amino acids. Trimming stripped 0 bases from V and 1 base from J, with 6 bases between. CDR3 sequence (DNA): TGCGCCAGCAGCCAAGAATACTGGAACACTGAAGCTTTCTTT. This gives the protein CASSQEYWNTEAFF.

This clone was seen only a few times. The CDR3 here is CASSPRDNNQPQHF. The CDR3 nucleotides are TGTGCCAGCAGCCCACGGGACAACAATCAGCCCCAGCATTTT. V is TRBV9 and J is TRBJ1-5; a possible D gene is TRBD1 (6 bases). The length of the CDR3 is 14 residues. V lost 4 bases to trimming and J lost 3 bases, with 11 bases between them. Germline V gene data show CDR1 as SGDLS and CDR2 as YYNGEE.

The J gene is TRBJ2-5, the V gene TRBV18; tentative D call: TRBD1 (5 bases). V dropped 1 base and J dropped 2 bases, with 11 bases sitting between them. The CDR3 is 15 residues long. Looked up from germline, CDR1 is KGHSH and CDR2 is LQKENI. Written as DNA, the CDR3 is TGTGCCAGCTCACCACTTGAGGCAGGGCAAGAGACCCAGTACTTC. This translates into CASSPLEAGQETQYF.

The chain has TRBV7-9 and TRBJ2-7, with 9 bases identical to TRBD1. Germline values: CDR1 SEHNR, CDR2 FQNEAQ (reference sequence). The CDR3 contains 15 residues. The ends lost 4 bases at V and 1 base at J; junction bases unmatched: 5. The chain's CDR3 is CASSSGTGWSYEQYF. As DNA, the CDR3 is TGTGCCAGCAGCTCCGGGACAGGGTGGTCCTACGAGCAGTACTTC.

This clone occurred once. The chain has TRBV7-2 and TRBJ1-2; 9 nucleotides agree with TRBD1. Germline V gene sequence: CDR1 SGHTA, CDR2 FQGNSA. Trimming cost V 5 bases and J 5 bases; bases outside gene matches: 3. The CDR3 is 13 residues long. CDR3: CASSRDRDYGYTF. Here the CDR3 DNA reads TGTGCCAGCAGCCGGGACAGGGATTATGGCTACACCTTC.

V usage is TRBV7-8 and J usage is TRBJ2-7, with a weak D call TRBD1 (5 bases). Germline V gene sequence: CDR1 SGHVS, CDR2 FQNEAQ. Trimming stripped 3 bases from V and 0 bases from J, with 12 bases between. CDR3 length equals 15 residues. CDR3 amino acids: CASSFGQGSSYEQYF. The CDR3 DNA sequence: TGTGCCAGCAGCTTCGGGCAGGGTAGCTCCTACGAGCAGTACTTC. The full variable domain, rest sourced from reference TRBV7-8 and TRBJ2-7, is GAGVSQSPRYKVAKRGQDVALRCDPISGHVSLFWYQQALGQGPEFLTYFQNEAQLDKSGLPSDRFFAERPEGSVSTLKIQRTQQEDSAVYLCASSFGQGSSYEQYFGPGTRLTVT.

The CDR3, as DNA: TGTGCCAGCAGCTTAGATTTCGGGAATTCACCCCTCCACTTT. It codes for CASSLDFGNSPLHF. The chain is built from TRBV7-3 and TRBJ1-6; D is unresolved. The CDR3 totals 14 residues. Germline CDR1 reads SGHTA; CDR2 reads FQGTGA. V lost 2 bases, J lost 7 bases, and 9 bases lay in between.

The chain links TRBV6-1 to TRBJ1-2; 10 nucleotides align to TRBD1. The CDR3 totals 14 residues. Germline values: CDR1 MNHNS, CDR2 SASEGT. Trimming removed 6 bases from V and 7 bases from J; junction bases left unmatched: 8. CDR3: CASRSDRGRGGYTF. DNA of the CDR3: TGTGCCAGCAGATCAGACAGGGGGCGCGGTGGCTACACCTTC.

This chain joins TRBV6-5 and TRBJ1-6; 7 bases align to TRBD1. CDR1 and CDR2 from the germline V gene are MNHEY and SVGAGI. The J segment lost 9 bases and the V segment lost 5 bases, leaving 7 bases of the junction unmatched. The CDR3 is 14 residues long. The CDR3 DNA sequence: TGTGCCAGCAGTGTGCAGGGGGAGTTTTCACCCCTCCACTTT. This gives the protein CASSVQGEFSPLHF.

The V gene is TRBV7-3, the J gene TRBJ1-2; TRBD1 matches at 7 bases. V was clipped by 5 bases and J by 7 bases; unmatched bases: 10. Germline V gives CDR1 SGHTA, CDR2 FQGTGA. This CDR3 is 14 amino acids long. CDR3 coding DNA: TGTGCCAGCAGCCCAAAACAGGGGAGAGGTGGCTACACCTTC. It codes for CASSPKQGRGGYTF.

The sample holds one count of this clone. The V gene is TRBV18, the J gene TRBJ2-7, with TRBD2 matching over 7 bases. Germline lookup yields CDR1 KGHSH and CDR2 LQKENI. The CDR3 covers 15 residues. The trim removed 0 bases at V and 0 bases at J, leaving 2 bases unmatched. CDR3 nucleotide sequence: TGTGCCAGCTCACCACCGAGCGGGGACTCCTACGAGCAGTACTTC. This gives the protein CASSPPSGDSYEQYF.

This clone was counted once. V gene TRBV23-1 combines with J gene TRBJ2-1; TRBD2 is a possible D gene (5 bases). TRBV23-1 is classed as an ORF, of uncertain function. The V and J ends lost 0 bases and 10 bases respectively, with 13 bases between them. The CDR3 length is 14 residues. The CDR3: CASSQSFRGYEQFF. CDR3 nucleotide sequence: TGCGCCAGCAGTCAATCATTTCGCGGGTACGAGCAGTTCTTC.

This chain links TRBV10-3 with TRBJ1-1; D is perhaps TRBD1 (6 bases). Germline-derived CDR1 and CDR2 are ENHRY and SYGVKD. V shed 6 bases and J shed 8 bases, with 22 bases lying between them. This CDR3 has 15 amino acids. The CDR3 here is CAISLEGGGRGEAFF. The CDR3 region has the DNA TGTGCCATCAGCTTAGAAGGGGGAGGGAGAGGCGAAGCTTTCTTT.

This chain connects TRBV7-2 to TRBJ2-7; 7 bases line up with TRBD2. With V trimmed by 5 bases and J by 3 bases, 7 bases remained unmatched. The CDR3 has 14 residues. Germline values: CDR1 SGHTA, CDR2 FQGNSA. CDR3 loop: CASSLRLAIYEQYF. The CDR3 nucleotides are TGTGCCAGCAGCCTACGACTAGCCATCTACGAGCAGTACTTC. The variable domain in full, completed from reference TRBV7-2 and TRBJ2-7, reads GAGVSQSPSNKVTEKGKDVELRCDPISGHTALYWYRQSLGQGLEFLIYFQGNSAPDKSGLPSDRFSAERTGGSVSTLTIQRTQQEDSAVYLCASSLRLAIYEQYFGPGTRLTVT.

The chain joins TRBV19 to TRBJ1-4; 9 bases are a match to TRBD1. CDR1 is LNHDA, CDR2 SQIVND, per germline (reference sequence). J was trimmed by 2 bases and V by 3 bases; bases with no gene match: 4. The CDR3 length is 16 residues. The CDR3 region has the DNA TGTGCCAGTAGTATCGGGACAGGGAGGACTAATGAAAAACTGTTTTTT. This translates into CASSIGTGRTNEKLFF.

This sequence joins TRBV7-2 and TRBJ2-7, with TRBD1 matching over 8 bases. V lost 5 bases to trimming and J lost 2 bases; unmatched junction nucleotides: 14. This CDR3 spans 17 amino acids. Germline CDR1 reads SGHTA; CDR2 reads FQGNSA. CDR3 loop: CASSPVDPGTGAYEQYF. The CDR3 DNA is TGTGCCAGCAGCCCTGTTGATCCCGGGACAGGAGCCTACGAGCAGTACTTC.

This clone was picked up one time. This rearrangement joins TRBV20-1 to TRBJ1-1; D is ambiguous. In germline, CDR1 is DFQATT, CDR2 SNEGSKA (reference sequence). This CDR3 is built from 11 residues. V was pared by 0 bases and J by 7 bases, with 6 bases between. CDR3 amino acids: CSARDSLEAFF. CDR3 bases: TGCAGTGCTAGAGATTCCCTTGAAGCTTTCTTT.

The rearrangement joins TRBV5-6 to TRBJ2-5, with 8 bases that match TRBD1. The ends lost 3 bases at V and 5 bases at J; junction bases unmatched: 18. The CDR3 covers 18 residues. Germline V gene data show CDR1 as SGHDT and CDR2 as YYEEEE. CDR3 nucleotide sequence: TGTGCCAGCAGCTCGTATCGCCTCATGACAGGGGTGGGCGAGACCCAGTACTTC. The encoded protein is CASSSYRLMTGVGETQYF.